The TCR beta chain described here comes from a study of T-cell reconstitution after alpha-beta-depleted transplantation in children. Study-level points and caveats: Reportedly, alpha-beta T cells present about two months post-transplant originated from several hundred expanded clones of graft origin. Surviving thymic progenitors and recipient T cells were the source of high TCRbeta diversity at day 60 in some patients.

The junction had 8 bases not matched to a gene; V was cut back by 7 bases and J by 4 bases. Looked up from germline, CDR1 is SGHRS and CDR2 is YFSETQ. The CDR3 sequence is 15 residues long. This clonotype was observed a few times. Its antigen is undetermined. It was with unique molecular identifiers that the TCRbeta library was prepared. TCRdb re-called the PCR reads with MiXCR, one entry per CDR3 protein. The sample consists of 800,000 to 1,000,000 distinct CDR3 sequences, about 29% of them appearing once. This sequence joins TRBV5-1 and TRBJ2-7; 13 nucleotides match TRBD2. The source material was PBMCs, mostly from graft donor cells, sampled 360 days after TCRalphabeta/CD19-depleted stem cell transplant. The sequence was collected from a boy younger than two who had a stem cell transplant for SCID, so the T cells may come from the graft donor. CDR3 in amino acids: CASSLGTSGVYEQYF. The CDR3 DNA reads TGCGCCAGCTCCCTTGGGACTAGCGGGGTATACGAGCAGTACTTC.